This is a list of T cell receptor beta chains from one sample in a study of shared clonotypes between healthy human individuals. This table comes from immunoSEQ multiplex PCR, and its TCRdb copy is limited to in-frame clones, with some not included. In the table there are roughly 660,000 clones, about 90% of which are singletons. The source material was memory CD8+ T cells from PBMCs. These receptors were taken from a man aged 18-30 years in good health. Some clones in this sample may be carry-over from other donors' samples. The CDR3 runs from the conserved cysteine through the conserved F or W. The order of the fields is D gene, clone size, V gene, J gene, CDR3 DNA, CDR3 protein. The D gene is left open where the match is weak. Expanded clones are given a class, and other clones once, few, many or no size at all.

D: -; size: -; V: TRBV7-9; J: TRBJ2-2; DNA: TGTGCCAGCAGCGTCACAGGGTTGGCCGGGGAGCTGTTTTTT; CDR3: CASSVTGLAGELFF
D: TRBD2; size: -; V: TRBV2; J: TRBJ2-7; DNA: TGTGCCAGCAGTGAATATCTTAGCGGGGCCTACGAGCAGTACTTC; CDR3: CASSEYLSGAYEQYF
D: -; size: -; V: TRBV5-8; J: TRBJ1-5; DNA: TGTGCCAGCAGCTTTGACACAGACTGGGGGCCCCAGCATTTT; CDR3: CASSFDTDWGPQHF
D: -; size: once; V: TRBV5-6; J: TRBJ2-5; DNA: TGTGCCAGCAGCTTGTCACAGGCGGACGTGACCCAGTACTTC; CDR3: CASSLSQADVTQYF
D: TRBD2; size: -; V: TRBV4-2; J: TRBJ2-7; DNA: TGTGCCAGCAGCCAAGATAGAACTAGCGGGAACTACGAGCAGTACTTC; CDR3: CASSQDRTSGNYEQYF
D: TRBD2; size: once; V: TRBV29-1; J: TRBJ2-1; DNA: TGCAGCGTTGATCTAGCGGGAGCCTACAATGAGCAGTTCTTC; CDR3: CSVDLAGAYNEQFF
D: -; size: -; V: TRBV5-8; J: TRBJ2-7; DNA: TGTGCCAGCAGCTGGGCCGCGGGGCGGGTTTCCCACGAGCAGTACTTC; CDR3: CASSWAAGRVSHEQYF
D: -; size: -; V: TRBV7-6; J: TRBJ2-3; DNA: TGTGCCAGCAGCTTAGGAACGGCGGCAGGGGTAGATGGGACGCAGTATTTT; CDR3: CASSLGTAAGVDGTQYF
D: TRBD1; size: once; V: TRBV7-9; J: TRBJ2-1; DNA: TGTGCCAGCAGCCAGGGGCCGAACAGGGGCTACAATGAGCAGTTCTTC; CDR3: CASSQGPNRGYNEQFF
D: -; size: -; V: TRBV11-2; J: TRBJ2-7; DNA: TGTGCCAGCACCTTTGGAGGGCCCGGCGAGCAGTACTTC; CDR3: CASTFGGPGEQYF
D: -; size: -; V: TRBV5-1; J: TRBJ2-7; DNA: TGCGCCAGCAGCTTGGAGGCGTGGGGGAGCTCCTACGAGCAGTACTTC; CDR3: CASSLEAWGSSYEQYF
D: -; size: -; V: TRBV29-1; J: TRBJ2-2; DNA: TGCAGCGGGTGGGCAGGAATCACCGGGGAGCTGTTTTTT; CDR3: CSGWAGITGELFF
D: -; size: -; V: TRBV7-2; J: TRBJ2-5; DNA: TGTGCCAGCAGCCCGGGACCGGGGGAGACCCAGTACTTC; CDR3: CASSPGPGETQYF
D: -; size: -; V: TRBV6-1; J: TRBJ2-1; DNA: TGTGCCAGCCCACCGGACTTACGGAATGAGCAGTTCTTC; CDR3: CASPPDLRNEQFF
D: -; size: -; V: TRBV7-9; J: TRBJ2-2; DNA: TGTGCCAGCAACGTAATGAACACCGGGGAGCTGTTTTTT; CDR3: CASNVMNTGELFF
D: TRBD1; size: -; V: TRBV6-1; J: TRBJ1-1; DNA: TGTGCCAGCAGGGAGACAGGGGGAAACACTGAAGCTTTCTTT; CDR3: CASRETGGNTEAFF
D: -; size: -; V: TRBV7-2; J: TRBJ2-2; DNA: TGTGCCAGCAGCTCCCGTAATAGGGTTCCACCGAACACCGGGGAGCTGTTTTTT; CDR3: CASSSRNRVPPNTGELFF
D: -; size: -; V: TRBV27; J: TRBJ2-1; DNA: TGTGCCAGCTCCCCGGCCAGGCCTTTAATCTACAATGAGCAGTTCTTC; CDR3: CASSPARPLIYNEQFF
D: -; size: -; V: TRBV19; J: TRBJ1-1; DNA: TGTGCCAGTAGTATGGGGTTCTACACTGAAGCTTTCTTT; CDR3: CASSMGFYTEAFF
D: -; size: once; V: TRBV5-1; J: TRBJ2-2; DNA: TGCGCCAGCAGCGTTTCAGACTTTAACACCGGGGAGCTGTTTTTT; CDR3: CASSVSDFNTGELFF
D: TRBD2; size: -; V: TRBV6-1; J: TRBJ2-1; DNA: TGTGCCAGCAGTGCTACTAGCGTCCCATACAATGAGCAGTTCTTC; CDR3: CASSATSVPYNEQFF
D: -; size: -; V: TRBV19; J: TRBJ1-2; DNA: TGTGCCAGTAGGTACTCCGGGACTCCCTATGGCTACACCTTC; CDR3: CASRYSGTPYGYTF
D: -; size: few; V: TRBV28; J: TRBJ1-1; DNA: TGTGCCAGCAGTGCGACAGAGAACACTGAAGCTTTCTTT; CDR3: CASSATENTEAFF
D: TRBD1; size: -; V: TRBV5-5; J: TRBJ2-2; DNA: TGTGCCAGCAGCCCCGGGACAGTAAAAACCGGGGAGCTGTTTTTT; CDR3: CASSPGTVKTGELFF
D: -; size: -; V: TRBV9; J: TRBJ2-1; DNA: TGTGCCAGCAGCGTAGGCTGGGGGGTAGGTGAGCAGTTCTTC; CDR3: CASSVGWGVGEQFF
D: -; size: -; V: TRBV6-5; J: TRBJ1-1; DNA: TGTGCCAGTAATAGGGGCCGAGGGAGGACTGAAGCTTTCTTT; CDR3: CASNRGRGRTEAFF
D: TRBD2; size: -; V: TRBV28; J: TRBJ2-7; DNA: TGTGCCAGCAGTTTGGCCCTAGCGGGCCACTACGAGCAGTACTTC; CDR3: CASSLALAGHYEQYF
D: -; size: -; V: TRBV4-1; J: TRBJ2-3; DNA: TGCGCCAGCAGCCAAGAATCAAGCGTGGATACGCAGTATTTT; CDR3: CASSQESSVDTQYF
D: TRBD2; size: -; V: TRBV27; J: TRBJ2-1; DNA: TGTGCCAGCAGTCCCCCCATTGGAGCGGGAGTGAGTTACAATGAGCAGTTCTTC; CDR3: CASSPPIGAGVSYNEQFF
D: -; size: -; V: TRBV7-9; J: TRBJ1-1; DNA: TGTGCCAGCACCCAAGGGGGGGGAGTCACTGAAGCTTTCTTT; CDR3: CASTQGGGVTEAFF
D: -; size: -; V: TRBV12-5; J: TRBJ2-1; DNA: TGTGCTAGTGGTTTGAACCGACAAGAGCAGTTCTTC; CDR3: CASGLNRQEQFF
D: TRBD1; size: -; V: TRBV27; J: TRBJ2-6; DNA: TGTGCCAGCGCCCCAGGGGGTTTCGGGGCCAACGTCCTGACTTTC; CDR3: CASAPGGFGANVLTF
D: TRBD2; size: -; V: TRBV27; J: TRBJ2-7; DNA: TGTGCCAGCAGCGACCAATTGACTAGCGGGAGTTACGAGCAGTACTTC; CDR3: CASSDQLTSGSYEQYF
D: TRBD1; size: -; V: TRBV27; J: TRBJ2-7; DNA: TGTGCCAGCAGTTCGGACAGGGGATCCTACGAGCAGTACTTC; CDR3: CASSSDRGSYEQYF
D: -; size: -; V: TRBV19; J: TRBJ2-2; DNA: TGTGCCAGTAGTTTGAGCACCGGGGAGCTGTTTTTT; CDR3: CASSLSTGELFF
D: -; size: once; V: TRBV10-2; J: TRBJ1-3; DNA: TGCGCCAGCGGCGGACAACCGATAGGAAACACCATATATTTT; CDR3: CASGGQPIGNTIYF
D: TRBD2; size: once; V: TRBV11-3; J: TRBJ2-7; DNA: TGTGCCAGCAGCAGAAGAGGACTAGCGGGAGACCAGCAGTACTTC; CDR3: CASSRRGLAGDQQYF